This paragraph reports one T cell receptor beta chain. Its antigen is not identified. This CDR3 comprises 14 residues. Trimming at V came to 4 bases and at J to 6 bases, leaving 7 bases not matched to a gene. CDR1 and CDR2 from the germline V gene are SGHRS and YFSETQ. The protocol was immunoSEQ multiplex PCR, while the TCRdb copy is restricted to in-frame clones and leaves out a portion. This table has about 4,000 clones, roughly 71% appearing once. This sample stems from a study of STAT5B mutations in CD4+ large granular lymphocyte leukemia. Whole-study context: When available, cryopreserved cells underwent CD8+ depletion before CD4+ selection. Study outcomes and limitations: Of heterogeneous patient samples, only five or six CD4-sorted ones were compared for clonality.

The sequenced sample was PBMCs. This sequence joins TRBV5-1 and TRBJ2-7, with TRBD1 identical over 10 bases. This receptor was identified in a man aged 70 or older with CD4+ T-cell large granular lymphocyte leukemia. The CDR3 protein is CASSTGQGRSEQYF. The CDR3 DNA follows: TGCGCCAGCAGCACGGGACAGGGGAGGTCCGAGCAGTACTTC.